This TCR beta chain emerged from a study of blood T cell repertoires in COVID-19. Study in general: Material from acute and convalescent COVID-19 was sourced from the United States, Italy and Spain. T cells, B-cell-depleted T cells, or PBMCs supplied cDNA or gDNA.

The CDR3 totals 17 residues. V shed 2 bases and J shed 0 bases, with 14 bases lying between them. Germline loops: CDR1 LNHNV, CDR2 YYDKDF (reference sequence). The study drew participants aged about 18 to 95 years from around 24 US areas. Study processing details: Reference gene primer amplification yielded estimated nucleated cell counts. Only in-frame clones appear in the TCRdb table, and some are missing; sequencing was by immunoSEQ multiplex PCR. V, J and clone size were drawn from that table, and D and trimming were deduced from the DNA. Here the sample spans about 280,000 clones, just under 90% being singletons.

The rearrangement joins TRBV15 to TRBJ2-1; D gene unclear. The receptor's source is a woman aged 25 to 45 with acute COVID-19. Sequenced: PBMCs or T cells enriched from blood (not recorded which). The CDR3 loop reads CATSRSTRQDSYNEQFF. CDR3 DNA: TGTGCCACCAGCAGATCGACGAGACAAGACTCCTACAATGAGCAGTTCTTC.